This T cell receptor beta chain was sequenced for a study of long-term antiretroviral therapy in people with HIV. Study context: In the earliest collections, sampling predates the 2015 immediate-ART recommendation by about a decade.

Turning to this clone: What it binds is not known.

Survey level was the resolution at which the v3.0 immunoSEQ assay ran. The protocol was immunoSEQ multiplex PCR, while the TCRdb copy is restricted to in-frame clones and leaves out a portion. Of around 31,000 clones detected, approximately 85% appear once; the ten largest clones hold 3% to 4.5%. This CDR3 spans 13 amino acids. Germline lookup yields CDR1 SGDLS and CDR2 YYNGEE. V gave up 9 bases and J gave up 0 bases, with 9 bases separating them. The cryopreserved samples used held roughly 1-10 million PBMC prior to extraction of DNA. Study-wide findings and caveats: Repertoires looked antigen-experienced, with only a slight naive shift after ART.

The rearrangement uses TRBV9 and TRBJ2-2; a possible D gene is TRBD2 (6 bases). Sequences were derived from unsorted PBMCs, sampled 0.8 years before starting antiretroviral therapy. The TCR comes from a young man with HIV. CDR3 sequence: CATGETNTGELFF. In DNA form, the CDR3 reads TGTGCCACGGGAGAAACGAACACCGGGGAGCTGTTTTTT.